This T cell receptor beta chain was sequenced during a study of cytomegalovirus exposure and HLA in healthy donors. Whole-study context: There were 70 million to 95 million unique TCRs (from HLA-typed donors) in an early data release. Study observations and caveats: The later analysis indicated that the majority of CMV-associated TCR beta chains appeared HLA-restricted. Most TCR beta V segments were productive about 87% or about 30% of the time in an earlier analysis.

The CDR3 extends over 13 amino acids. Germline lookup yields CDR1 MNHEY and CDR2 SVGAGI. Trimming took off 2 bases at V and 7 bases at J, with 11 bases between the two ends. Both 60 Vbeta primers and 13 Jbeta primers went into the PCR. Profiling relied on immunoSEQ multiplex PCR, and the TCRdb table lists in-frame clones only, not all of them. The data contain about 120,000 clones, about 78% of them singletons. As regards this clone: Its target is not known.

Sequencing used PBMCs. The chain employs TRBV6-5 and TRBJ1-2, with D perhaps TRBD1 (5 bases). This TCR was recovered from a woman between 40 and 50 years old in good health and CMV-seropositive. This chain's CDR3 is CASSYNGGSGYTF. In nucleotides, the CDR3 is TGTGCCAGCAGTTACAACGGGGGTAGTGGCTACACCTTC.